This T cell receptor beta chain was found in a study of blood T cell repertoires in COVID-19. In the study overall: T cells, B-cell-depleted T cells, or PBMCs supplied cDNA or gDNA.

Sequencing used immunoSEQ multiplex PCR; TCRdb keeps in-frame clones, though not all of them. This sample has more than 100,000 clones, with just over 85% found just once. This CDR3 has 15 residues. V was clipped by 3 bases and J by 1 base, with 9 bases between them. Germline V CDR1 and CDR2: LGHNT, FRNRAP. The TCR originated in a woman in her fifties or sixties with active or convalescent COVID-19. Sequencing was carried out using peripheral blood. The gene calls are TRBV12-5 and TRBJ2-2; D ambiguous. CDR3 protein: CASGFWRKNTGELFF. The CDR3 nucleotides read TGTGCTAGTGGTTTCTGGCGGAAGAACACCGGGGAGCTGTTTTTT.